The clone carrying this T cell receptor (beta chain) was seen a handful of times. Its antigen is undetermined. V was pared by 3 bases and J by 8 bases, with 6 bases of the junction left unmatched. Germline CDR1 SGHTA, CDR2 FQGNSA. The CDR3 totals 15 residues. TCRdb re-analysed the reads in MiXCR, keeping a single row per CDR3 protein. The data show about 180,000 distinct CDR3 sequences, with about 18% seen just once and 20% to 25% held by the top ten. The source of the sample is a study of T cell repertoires in cytomegalovirus infection. Study context: Based on public TCR beta signatures, there were indications of CMV infection and of a matching HLA type. Study-wide points: Across the ex vivo response, the dominant clonotypes were HLA-C-restricted CMV-specific TCR beta clonotypes. Public TCR beta family frequency separated CMV-and-HLA carriers, including in an independent cohort.

This TCR came from a human donor in good health (CMV status not recorded). Some clones in this sample may be carry-over from other donors' samples. The gene calls are TRBV7-2 and TRBJ1-4, with 10 bases aligning to TRBD1. Sequencing input: CD8+ T cells from PBMCs. The CDR3 bases are TGTGCCAGCAGCTTTGTAGGGACAGGGGAAGAAAAACTGTTTTTT. Protein sequence: CASSFVGTGEEKLFF.